This T cell receptor (beta chain) comes out of a study of shared clonotypes between healthy human individuals. On the study more broadly: A donor's plate count was three for CD4 naive and three for CD4 memory; CD8 naive had two and CD8 memory one.

The input for sorted-subset replicate PCRs was approximately 210 ng DNA, tens of thousands of T cell genomes. The data were produced by immunoSEQ multiplex PCR, yet TCRdb's version contains in-frame clones alone and is incomplete. The table lists 2 million to 3 million clones, 90% to 95% of them singletons. Study observations and caveats: Limitation of the genetic and exposure-history diversity represented came from the few donors.

This CDR3 has 17 residues. Germline CDR1 is SGHTA and CDR2 is FQGNSA. V was pared by 2 bases and J by 4 bases, with 20 bases between. This clone was seen once. Antigen specificity is unknown. V and J are TRBV7-2 and TRBJ1-2, with D uncertain. The TCR sequence derives from a man younger than 30 in good health. Some clones in this sample may be carry-over from other donors' samples. The sequencing sample was made of naive CD4+ T cells from PBMCs. Indicated subset: CD45RA+ positively selected. The CDR3 nucleotides are TGTGCCAGCAGCTTATTCTCGCGAGAGATTACGGCCTATGGCTACACCTTC. Translated, it gives CASSLFSREITAYGYTF. The full variable domain, with the rest looked up from reference TRBV7-2 and TRBJ1-2, is GAGVSQSPSNKVTEKGKDVELRCDPISGHTALYWYRQSLGQGLEFLIYFQGNSAPDKSGLPSDRFSAERTGGSVSTLTIQRTQQEDSAVYLCASSLFSREITAYGYTFGSGTRLTVV.